These 24 T cell receptor beta chains were sequenced from one sample in a study of control samples from healthy donors and cancer patients. Some clones are missing from TCRdb's copy, which holds only in-frame ones; the method was immunoSEQ multiplex PCR. The table includes under 150,000 clones, about 92% detected once. Sequenced sample: PBMCs. All receptors come from a man aged 45-60 years with head and neck cancer.

CDR3 region: CAWIASTRRGTGELFF. As DNA, the CDR3 is TGTGCCTGGATTGCCTCGACTAGACGGGGCACCGGGGAGCTGTTTTTT. The rearrangement links TRBV30 to TRBJ2-2, with a weak D call TRBD2 (6 bases). The CDR3 loop spans 16 amino acids. V lost 4 bases and J lost 4, with 19 bases in between. Germline V gene lookup returns CDR1 GTSNPN and CDR2 SVGIG (reference sequence).

This chain uses TRBV6-2 or TRBV6-3 with TRBJ1-1; D is uncertain. Germline loops: CDR1 MNHEY, CDR2 SVGEGT. This CDR3 contains 12 residues. Trimming shortened V by 2 bases and J by 3 bases, and 4 bases separated the two germline ends. The CDR3 DNA sequence: TGTGCCAGCAGTTACCCTGACACTGAAGCTTTCTTT. As protein: CASSYPDTEAFF.

The rearrangement links TRBV6-6 to TRBJ2-6; no reliable D call. Between the trimmed V and J ends, which lost 0 bases and 4 bases, there was a span of 7 bases. The CDR3 loop spans 15 amino acids. Germline CDR1 reads MNHNY; CDR2 reads SVGAGI (reference sequence). The CDR3 sequence: CASSYSAPGANVLTF. DNA for the CDR3: TGTGCCAGCAGTTACTCCGCGCCGGGGGCCAACGTCCTGACTTTC.

This rearrangement joins TRBV7-2 to TRBJ2-3, with TRBD2 identical over 7 bases. The CDR3 sequence is 14 residues long. Germline CDR1 is SGHTA and CDR2 is FQGNSA. The V and J ends lost 2 bases and 2 bases, in that order; junction bases with no gene match: 1. The CDR3 protein is CASSLLAVTDTQYF. The CDR3 DNA is TGTGCCAGCAGCTTACTAGCGGTCACAGATACGCAGTATTTT. The full variable domain, completed using reference TRBV7-2 and TRBJ2-3, is GAGVSQSPSNKVTEKGKDVELRCDPISGHTALYWYRQSLGQGLEFLIYFQGNSAPDKSGLPSDRFSAERTGGSVSTLTIQRTQQEDSAVYLCASSLLAVTDTQYFGPGTRLTVL.

The genes are TRBV6-2 or TRBV6-3 and TRBJ1-5; D is perhaps TRBD1 (6 bases). Trimming removed 4 bases at V and 4 bases at J, with 14 bases between. CDR1 MNHEY and CDR2 SVGEGT come from the germline V gene. The CDR3 has 15 amino acids. CDR3 region: CASSWGTWRNQPQHF. Written as DNA, the CDR3 is TGTGCCAGCAGTTGGGGGACATGGAGGAATCAGCCCCAGCATTTT.

This chain connects TRBV11-2 to TRBJ1-1; 7 bases align to TRBD1. V was clipped by 5 bases and J by 0 bases; unmatched bases: 6. CDR3 size: 15 residues. Looked up from germline, CDR1 is SGHAT and CDR2 is FQNNGV. CDR3 sequence: CASSLLQGMNTEAFF. The CDR3 DNA is TGTGCCAGCAGCCTACTACAGGGGATGAACACTGAAGCTTTCTTT. Supplemented by reference TRBV11-2 and TRBJ1-1, the full variable domain reads EAGVAQSPRYKIIEKRQSVAFWCNPISGHATLYWYQQILGQGPKLLIQFQNNGVVDDSQLPKDRFSAERLKGVDSTLKIQPAKLEDSAVYLCASSLLQGMNTEAFFGQGTRLTVV.

The chain carries TRBV19 and TRBJ2-5; 7 nucleotides agree with TRBD1. Germline V gene data show CDR1 as LNHDA and CDR2 as SQIVND (reference sequence). The CDR3 extends over 14 amino acids. Trimming at V came to 1 base and at J to 4 bases, leaving 3 bases not matched to a gene. The chain's CDR3 is CASSIAGQRETQYF. The CDR3 DNA sequence: TGTGCCAGTAGTATAGCGGGACAGCGAGAGACCCAGTACTTC.

V usage is TRBV5-1 and J usage is TRBJ1-6; 8 bases align to TRBD1. J gave up 7 bases and V 0 bases, and 9 bases lay outside the gene matches. This CDR3 comprises 17 residues. Germline loops: CDR1 SGHRS, CDR2 YFSETQ. CDR3 sequence reads: CASSLGSTGAGNSPLHF. The CDR3 DNA reads TGCGCCAGCAGCTTGGGCTCGACAGGGGCGGGAAATTCACCCCTCCACTTT.

The rearrangement uses TRBV27 and TRBJ2-1; the match to TRBD2 covers 15 bases. The CDR3 loop spans 15 amino acids. The ends lost 10 bases at V and 7 bases at J; junction bases unmatched: 8. CDR1 and CDR2 from the germline V gene are MNHEY and SMNVEV (reference sequence). CDR3 nucleotide sequence: TGTGCCACTCGGACTAGCGGGGGGGCCGTTAATGAGCAGTTCTTC. Protein: CATRTSGGAVNEQFF.

V gene TRBV5-1 combines with J gene TRBJ1-1; no definite D call. The CDR3 loop spans 13 amino acids. Germline values: CDR1 SGHRS, CDR2 YFSETQ. Trimming removed 7 bases from V and 0 bases from J, with 10 bases in between. CDR3 in DNA: TGCGCCAGCTGCACGACACTGAACACTGAAGCTTTCTTT. This gives the protein CASCTTLNTEAFF.

This clone occurred once. The gene calls are TRBV27 and TRBJ2-2, with 9 bases identical to TRBD2. This CDR3 has 16 amino acids. CDR1 MNHEY and CDR2 SMNVEV come from the germline V gene (reference sequence). Losses at the gene ends were 3 bases for V and 5 bases for J; bases not matched to a gene: 7. CDR3 coding DNA: TGTGCCAGCAGTTTCTCGCGGGGGGGAGAGACCGGGGAGCTGTTTTTT. It encodes CASSFSRGGETGELFF.

The chain links TRBV9 to TRBJ2-3; no clear D. The germline V gene encodes CDR1 SGDLS and CDR2 YYNGEE. The V and J ends lost 0 bases and 0 bases respectively, with 11 bases between them. CDR3 length: 16 amino acids. The CDR3 DNA reads as TGTGCCAGCAGCGTAGCTGGCAGCGAGAGCACAGATACGCAGTATTTT. It codes for CASSVAGSESTDTQYF. Drawing the rest from reference TRBV9 and TRBJ2-3, the complete variable domain is DSGVTQTPKHLITATGQRVTLRCSPRSGDLSVYWYQQSLDQGLQFLIQYYNGEERAKGNILERFSAQQFPDLHSELNLSSLELGDSALYFCASSVAGSESTDTQYFGPGTRLTVL.

Concerning this clone itself: One end of the junction varies from germline; a read error may be responsible. V and J are TRBV28 and TRBJ1-2, with TRBD1 matching 8 bases. CDR1 and CDR2 from the germline V gene are MDHEN and SYDVKM. This CDR3 is 13 amino acids long. CDR3 sequence: CAGRTGFNYGYTF. DNA of the CDR3: TGTGCCGGCAGGACAGGGTTTAACTATGGCTACACCTTC.

The rearrangement joins TRBV2 to TRBJ2-1; 11 bases line up with TRBD2. CDR3 length: 15 residues. Per the germline V gene, CDR1 is SNHLY and CDR2 is FYNNEI. V was clipped by 4 bases and J by 6 bases; unmatched bases: 5. CDR3 nucleotide sequence: TGTGCCAGCAGTGTCATAGCGGGGGGGGTCAATGAGCAGTTCTTC. This gives the protein CASSVIAGGVNEQFF.

The chain combines TRBV5-1 with TRBJ2-7; 11 bases are a match to TRBD2. CDR3 length: 15 amino acids. J gave up 5 bases and V 5 bases, and 9 bases lay outside the gene matches. The germline V gene has CDR1 SGHRS and CDR2 YFSETQ. CDR3 sequence: CASSYVAGGSNEQYF. The CDR3 DNA reads as TGCGCCAGCAGTTACGTAGCGGGGGGGAGCAACGAGCAGTACTTC.

The count of this clone is one. The V call is TRBV7-9, the J call TRBJ2-7; 9 bases match TRBD1. Losses at the gene ends were 5 bases for V and 5 bases for J; bases not matched to a gene: 1. CDR3 length: 12 amino acids. Germline V gives CDR1 SEHNR, CDR2 FQNEAQ (reference sequence). In DNA, the CDR3 is TGTGCCAGCAGCCGGGACAGGGACGAGCAGTACTTC. Translation: CASSRDRDEQYF.

The chain links TRBV19 to TRBJ1-5, with 9 positions matching TRBD1. CDR3 length: 15 residues. CDR1 and CDR2 (germline): LNHDA, SQIVND (reference sequence). The V segment lost 5 bases and the J segment 4 bases; nucleotides outside the gene matches: 6. DNA for the CDR3: TGTGCCAGTAGTGCAGACGACAGGGGGAATCAGCCCCAGCATTTT. Translating gives CASSADDRGNQPQHF.

This chain joins TRBV30 and TRBJ2-7, with 8 positions matching TRBD2. The CDR3 spans 14 residues. The V and J ends lost 5 bases and 7 bases, in that order; junction bases with no gene match: 13. The germline V gene has CDR1 GTSNPN and CDR2 SVGIG (reference sequence). The CDR3 region has the DNA TGTGCCTGGCAGAACAGGGTTCGGGGGGGAGAGCAGTACTTC. The encoded protein is CAWQNRVRGGEQYF.

This clone has only a few counts. V and J are TRBV9 and TRBJ2-3; tentative D call: TRBD1 (6 bases). The ends were cut back, 3 bases at V and 3 bases at J, with 8 bases in the middle. This CDR3 comprises 13 residues. Germline lookup yields CDR1 SGDLS and CDR2 YYNGEE. The CDR3 protein is CASSDRVTDTQYF. CDR3 bases: TGTGCCAGCAGCGACAGGGTTACAGATACGCAGTATTTT.

This rearrangement joins TRBV2 to TRBJ2-7, with D possibly called TRBD1 or TRBD2 (6 bases each). The CDR3 is made up of 14 amino acids. CDR1 and CDR2 from the germline V gene are SNHLY and FYNNEI. Trimming pared 6 bases from V and 3 bases from J, leaving 15 bases between. The DNA of the CDR3 is TGTGCCAGCAGGAGGGGGGTTGGCGACTACGAGCAGTACTTC. It specifies CASRRGVGDYEQYF.

The V gene is TRBV27, the J gene TRBJ1-4; 9 bases map to TRBD1. This CDR3 has 14 amino acids. Germline V gives CDR1 MNHEY, CDR2 SMNVEV (reference sequence). J was trimmed by 8 bases and V by 6 bases; bases with no gene match: 7. In nucleotides, the CDR3 is TGTGCCAGCAGGTCACAGGGGGCGGGGGAAAAACTGTTTTTT. Its translation is CASRSQGAGEKLFF.

The chain combines TRBV12-3 or TRBV12-4 with TRBJ1-1; D is possibly TRBD1 (5 bases). The ends were cut back, 5 bases at V and 0 bases at J, with 7 bases in the middle. This CDR3 contains 13 residues. CDR3 amino acids: CASSRQLNTEAFF. The CDR3, as DNA: TGTGCCAGCAGTAGACAGTTGAACACTGAAGCTTTCTTT.

V usage is TRBV10-3 and J usage is TRBJ2-2; D is unclear. There are 13 residues in the CDR3. Germline assignment: CDR1 ENHRY and CDR2 SYGVKD. Trimming left V 4 bases short and J 6 bases short, with 9 bases between. The CDR3 sequence: CAISGVGSGELFF. The CDR3 coding sequence is TGTGCCATCAGTGGAGTCGGCTCCGGGGAGCTGTTTTTT.

The chain is built from TRBV7-2 and TRBJ1-2; 10 nucleotides agree with TRBD1. The germline V gene encodes CDR1 SGHTA and CDR2 FQGNSA. V gave up 1 base and J gave up 2 bases; unmatched junction bases: 1. The CDR3 runs to 15 residues. CDR3 region: CASSLGTGGNYGYTF. The DNA for the CDR3 is TGTGCCAGCAGCTTAGGGACAGGGGGGAACTATGGCTACACCTTC.